This T cell receptor beta chain was obtained from a study of T-cell reconstitution after alpha-beta-depleted transplantation in children. Library preparation (for TCRbeta) was performed with unique molecular identifiers. From the PCR reads, TCRdb called clonotypes with MiXCR, one entry per CDR3 protein. The repertoire consists of hundreds of thousands of distinct CDR3 sequences, with 8% to 11% occurring once and the leading ten covering about 2%. The CDR3 is 15 amino acids. V was clipped by 1 base and J by 4 bases, with 10 bases between them. Germline CDR1 KGHSH, CDR2 LQKENI. To note about this clonotype: The antigen is not known.

Notes on the study in general: Roughly two months post-transplant, alpha-beta T cells reportedly originated from several hundred graft clones that had expanded. T-cell numbers and diversity, one year after transplant, stemmed largely from T cells that were newly produced. Surviving recipient T cells and thymic progenitors produced the high day-60 TCRbeta diversity seen in some patients.

The starting material was PBMCs, obtained before TCRalphabeta/CD19-depleted stem cell transplant. The chain links TRBV18 to TRBJ1-4; the D gene is possibly TRBD1 (5 bases). The receptor comes from a child younger than 10 with inherited bone marrow failure, due to receive a stem cell transplant. The CDR3 sequence: CASSPRGRYNEKLFF. The CDR3 bases are TGTGCCAGCTCACCACGGGGCAGGTATAATGAAAAACTGTTTTTT.